These 9 T cell receptor beta chains came from one sample sequenced in a study of T cell repertoires in cytomegalovirus infection. Each CDR3 protein gets one entry after TCRdb re-called the reads with MiXCR. The sample shows 700,000 to 950,000 distinct CDR3 sequences, 30% to 35% of them seen only once. No antigens are known for them. The sample here was cultured CD8+ T cells from PBMCs, taken from culture after CMV antigen stimulation. These receptors were obtained from a human donor in good health (CMV status not recorded). Some clones in this sample may be carry-over from other donors' samples.

Comments on this clonotype: A single base separates this from a much larger clone, so it may be a read error. The genes are TRBV5-1 and TRBJ2-2, with 7 bases matching TRBD2. Germline V CDR1 and CDR2: SGHRS, YFSETQ. This CDR3 comprises 16 residues. After removal of 7 bases from V and 4 bases from J, the junction contained 13 bases not matched to a gene. CDR3 sequence (DNA): TGCGCCAGCGGCACCGGACCCGGGGGGATCACCGGGGAGCTGTTTTTT. This gives the protein CASGTGPGGITGELFF.

This clonotype came up a few times. The CDR3 region is CAIYRGNRGYTF. The CDR3 nucleotides read TGTGCCATCTACAGGGGGAATAGGGGCTACACCTTC. J is TRBJ1-2 and V is TRBV6-6; 8 nucleotides agree with TRBD1. Germline lookup yields CDR1 MNHNY and CDR2 SVGAGI (reference sequence). V dropped 10 bases and J dropped 8; count of bases not matched to a gene: 9. This CDR3 has 12 residues.

The CDR3 DNA reads TGTGCCAGCACCCTGACGGAACAAGAGACCCAGTACTTC. Translation: CASTLTEQETQYF. The gene calls are TRBV7-9 and TRBJ2-5; no clear D gene. The V end lost 7 bases, the J end lost 2 bases, and 11 bases lay between the germline ends. Germline-derived CDR1 and CDR2 are SEHNR and FQNEAQ (reference sequence). The CDR3 length is 13 residues.

V is TRBV7-9 and J is TRBJ2-7; no clear D gene. The CDR3 length is 12 residues. The V and J ends lost 5 bases and 5 bases respectively, with 10 bases between them. CDR1 SEHNR and CDR2 FQNEAQ come from the germline V gene (reference sequence). The DNA of the CDR3 is TGTGCCAGCAGCCCCCGACTCCACGAGCAGTACTTC. As protein: CASSPRLHEQYF.

There are many counts of this clonotype. The genes are TRBV7-2 and TRBJ2-5, with 8 bases matching TRBD1. The CDR3 is made up of 17 amino acids. Per the germline V gene, CDR1 is SGHTA and CDR2 is FQGNSA. V lost 2 bases, J lost 1 base, and 9 bases stayed unmatched. DNA of the CDR3: TGTGCCAGCAGCTTATCATGGACAGGGACACTCCAAGAGACCCAGTACTTC. This codes for CASSLSWTGTLQETQYF.

In its sample, this clonotype was seen a few times. The V and J genes are TRBV4-1 and TRBJ1-6; D uncertain. This CDR3 has 13 residues. Between the trimmed V and J ends, which lost 4 bases and 9 bases, there was a span of 10 bases. Germline CDR1 and CDR2: MGHRA and YSYEKL. In DNA form, the CDR3 reads TGCGCCAGCAGCCTAGGAAACCTTTCACCCCTCCACTTT. Its translation is CASSLGNLSPLHF.

This clonotype was counted many times. The junction differs from germline at one of its ends, possibly a read error. The chain is built from TRBV5-1 and TRBJ1-2, with D unclear. Germline-derived CDR1 and CDR2 are SGHRS and YFSETQ. CDR3 length: 11 residues. The CDR3 nucleotides are TGTGCCAGCAGCTTAGAGGGTGGCTACACCTTC. Translated, it gives CASSLEGGYTF.

The chain combines TRBV13 with TRBJ1-2; 7 nucleotides align to TRBD1. The CDR3 sequence is 13 residues long. V shed 5 bases, J shed 8 bases, and the junction held 8 bases outside the gene matches. CDR1 is PRHDT and CDR2 is FYEKMQ in the germline V gene (reference sequence). CDR3 sequence (DNA): TGTGCCAGCAGCCAGACAGGGTCAGGGGGCTACACCTTC. Its protein is CASSQTGSGGYTF.

The V and J genes are TRBV9 and TRBJ1-1; D is unresolved. The CDR3 is 12 amino acids. Trimming pared 1 base from V and 2 bases from J, leaving 3 bases between. Germline CDR1 is SGDLS and CDR2 is YYNGEE. The CDR3 loop is CASSVTNTEAFF. DNA of the CDR3: TGTGCCAGCAGCGTAACCAACACTGAAGCTTTCTTT.